This TCR beta chain stems from a study of OX40 agonist ivuxolimab in advanced cancers. The wider study: In this cohort, patients received ivuxolimab, an agonistic anti-OX40 (CD134) antibody. Two cutaneous melanoma patients and one hepatocellular carcinoma patient, three in all, had partial responses. Antecedent anti-PD-1, anti-PD-L1 or anti-CTLA-4 therapy was permissible, with around 40% having received some.

Clones were read by immunoSEQ multiplex PCR, and TCRdb kept only the in-frame ones, dropping some. The sample lists tens of thousands of clones, 80% to 90% occurring once. Overall study findings and caveats: The CD4+ and CD8+ T cells in the blood had expanded clonally by week 6 at 0.1 to 3.0 mg/kg.

CDR3 length: 18 residues. Concerning this clone: Antigen: not known.

The chain uses TRBV21-1 and TRBJ1-6. TRBV21-1 is termed a pseudogene. This clonotype was sampled from an adult with an advanced solid tumor such as melanoma, head and neck, liver or kidney cancer. The sample consisted of CD4+ or CD8+ T cells sorted from blood, taken in a trial of the OX40 agonist ivuxolimab. The CDR3 DNA reads as TGTGCCAGCCGCCGATCTATGGTAACATTCTCCTATAATTCACCCCTCCACTTT. Encoded protein: CASRRSMVTFSYNSPLHF.